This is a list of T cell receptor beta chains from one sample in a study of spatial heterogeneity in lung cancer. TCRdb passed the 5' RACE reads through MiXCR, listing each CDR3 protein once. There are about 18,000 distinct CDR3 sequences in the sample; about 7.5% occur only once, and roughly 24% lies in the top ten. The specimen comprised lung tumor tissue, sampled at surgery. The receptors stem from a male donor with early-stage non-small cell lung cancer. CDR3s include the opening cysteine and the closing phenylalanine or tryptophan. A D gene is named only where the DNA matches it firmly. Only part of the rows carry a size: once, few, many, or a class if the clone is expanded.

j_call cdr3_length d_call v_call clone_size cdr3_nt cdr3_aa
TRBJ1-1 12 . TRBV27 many TGTGCCAGCAGCCAAACAGGGACCGAAGCTTTCTTT CASSQTGTEAFF
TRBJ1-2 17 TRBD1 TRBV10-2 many TGCGCCAGCAGTGAGTTCCGGGACAGGGGCCACGCGAGTGGCTACACCTTC CASSEFRDRGHASGYTF
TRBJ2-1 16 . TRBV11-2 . TGTGCCAGCAGCTTAAGGGTAGTCAGCTCCTACAATGAGCAGTTCTTC CASSLRVVSSYNEQFF
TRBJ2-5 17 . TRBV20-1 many TGCAGTGCTAGAGATCTTGTAAAGCCCGATACCCAAGAGACCCAGTACTTC CSARDLVKPDTQETQYF
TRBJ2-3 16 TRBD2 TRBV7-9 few TGTGCCAGCAGCTTACTAGCGGGGGGGCCAACAGATACGCAGTATTTT CASSLLAGGPTDTQYF
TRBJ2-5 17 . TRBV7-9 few TGTGCCAGCAGCTTACGGATCTTGGCAGGGCAGTTGGAGACCCAGTACTTC CASSLRILAGQLETQYF
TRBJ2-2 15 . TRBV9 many TGTGCCAGCAGCGTATCCGGCCGCGGCACCGGGGAGCTGTTTTTT CASSVSGRGTGELFF
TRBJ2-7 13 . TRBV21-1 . TGTGCCAGCAGCAAAGAGGGAAACTACGAGCAGTACTTC CASSKEGNYEQYF
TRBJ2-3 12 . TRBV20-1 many TGCAGTGCGGTACTCAGCCGGGATACGCAGTATTTT CSAVLSRDTQYF
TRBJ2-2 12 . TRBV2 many TGTGCCAGCACGCCCCGCCCCGGGGAGCTGTTTTTT CASTPRPGELFF
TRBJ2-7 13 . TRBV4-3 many TGCGCCAGCAGCCAAGTGTTAGGCTACGAGCAGTACTTC CASSQVLGYEQYF
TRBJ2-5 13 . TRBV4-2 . TGTGCCAGCAGCCAAGCAGAAGGGGAGACCCAGTACTTC CASSQAEGETQYF
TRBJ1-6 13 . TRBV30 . TGTGCCTGGACCACCCAACTAAGGTCACCCCTCCACTTT CAWTTQLRSPLHF
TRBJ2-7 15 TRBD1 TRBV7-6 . TGTGCCAGCAGCTTGGGGACAGGGAAGTCCTACGAGCAGTACTTC CASSLGTGKSYEQYF
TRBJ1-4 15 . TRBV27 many TGTGCCAGCAGCCGTGCGGGGGCAACTAATGAAAAACTGTTTTTT CASSRAGATNEKLFF
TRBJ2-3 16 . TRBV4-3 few TGCGCCAGCAGCCAAGGGACAGCGAGGGGCACAGATACGCAGTATTTT CASSQGTARGTDTQYF
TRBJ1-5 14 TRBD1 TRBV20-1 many TGCAGTGCTAAACAGGGGACGGGCAATCAGCCCCAGCATTTT CSAKQGTGNQPQHF